This T cell receptor beta chain was identified during a study of beta chain features in type 1 diabetes. Study findings and constraints: Researchers report that Type 1 diabetes patients had moderately but significantly shorter TCRB CDR3s across all four CD4+ subsets.

On this clone itself: What it recognizes is unknown.

Each of the sorted populations had a purity greater than 98%. Expressed TCRB transcripts got sequenced, as all isolated RNA was reverse transcribed. The table came from immunoSEQ multiplex PCR; TCRdb's copy has only in-frame clones and leaves some out. Among some 160,000 clones listed, less than 9.5% were seen once. Germline V gives CDR1 SQVTM, CDR2 ANQGSEA. V dropped 4 bases and J dropped 8; count of bases not matched to a gene: 0. The CDR3 runs 10 residues. The chain uses TRBV29-1 and TRBJ1-1; 8 bases agree with TRBD1. This TCR derives from a woman in her late teens or twenties in good health. Sequenced material: central memory CD4+ T cells from blood. The CDR3 sequence is CSVGQGEAFF. The CDR3 coding sequence is TGCAGCGTTGGACAGGGGGAAGCTTTCTTT.